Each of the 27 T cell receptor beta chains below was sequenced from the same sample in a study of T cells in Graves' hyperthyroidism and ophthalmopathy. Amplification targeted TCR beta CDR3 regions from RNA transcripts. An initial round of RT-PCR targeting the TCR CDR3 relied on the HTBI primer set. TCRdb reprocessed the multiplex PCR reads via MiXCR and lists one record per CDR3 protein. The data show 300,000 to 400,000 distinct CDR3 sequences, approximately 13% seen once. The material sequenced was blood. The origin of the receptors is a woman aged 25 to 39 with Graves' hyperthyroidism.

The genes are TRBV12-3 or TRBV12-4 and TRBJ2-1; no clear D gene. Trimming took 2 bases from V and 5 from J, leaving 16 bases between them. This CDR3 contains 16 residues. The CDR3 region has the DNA TGTGCCAGCAGTTTATTAGGGATAGGTGAACACAATGAGCAGTTCTTC. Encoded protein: CASSLLGIGEHNEQFF.

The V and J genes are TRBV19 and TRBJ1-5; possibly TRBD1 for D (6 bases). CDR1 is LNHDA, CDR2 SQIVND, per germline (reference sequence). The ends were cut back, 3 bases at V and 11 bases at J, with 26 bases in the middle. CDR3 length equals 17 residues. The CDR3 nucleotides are TGTGCCAGTAGTATGGGACAACCTATCTTCCCCCGGTGGTCCCAGCATTTT. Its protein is CASSMGQPIFPRWSQHF. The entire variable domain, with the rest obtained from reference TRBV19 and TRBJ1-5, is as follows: DGGITQSPKYLFRKEGQNVTLSCEQNLNHDAMYWYRQDPGQGLRLIYYSQIVNDFQKGDIAEGYSVSREKKESFPLTVTSAQKNPTAFYLCASSMGQPIFPRWSQHFGDGTRLSIL.

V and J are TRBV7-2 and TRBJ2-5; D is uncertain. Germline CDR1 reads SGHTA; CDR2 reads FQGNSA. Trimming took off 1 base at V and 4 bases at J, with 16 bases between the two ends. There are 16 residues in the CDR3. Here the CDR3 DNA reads TGTGCCAGCAGCTTAGTCCGAGCGAGTCCTTCAGAGACCCAGTACTTC. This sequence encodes CASSLVRASPSETQYF.

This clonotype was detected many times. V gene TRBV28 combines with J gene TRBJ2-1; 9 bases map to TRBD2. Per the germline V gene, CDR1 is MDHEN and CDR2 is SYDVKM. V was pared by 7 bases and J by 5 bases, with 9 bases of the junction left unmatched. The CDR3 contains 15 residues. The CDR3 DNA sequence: TGTGCCAGCACCTATAGCGGGGGACTAAACAATGAGCAGTTCTTC. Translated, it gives CASTYSGGLNNEQFF. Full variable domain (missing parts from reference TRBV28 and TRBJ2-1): DVKVTQSSRYLVKRTGEKVFLECVQDMDHENMFWYRQDPGLGLRLIYFSYDVKMKEKGDIPEGYSVSREKKERFSLILESASTNQTSMYLCASTYSGGLNNEQFFGPGTRLTVL.

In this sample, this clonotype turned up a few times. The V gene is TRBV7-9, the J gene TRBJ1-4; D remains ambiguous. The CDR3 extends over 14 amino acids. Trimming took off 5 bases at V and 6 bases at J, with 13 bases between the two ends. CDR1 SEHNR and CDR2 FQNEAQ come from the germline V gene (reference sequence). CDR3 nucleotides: TGTGCCAGCAGCCCATCGGTTGATCATGAAAAACTGTTTTTT. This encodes CASSPSVDHEKLFF.

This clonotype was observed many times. In DNA form, the CDR3 reads TGTGCCAGCAGCCAAGGGCCAAGACTAGCGGGGATTTGGGAGCAGTACTTC. Translation gives CASSQGPRLAGIWEQYF. The genes are TRBV5-5 and TRBJ2-7; 11 nucleotides line up with TRBD2. CDR3 length: 17 residues. Germline CDR1 is SGHKS and CDR2 is YYEKEE (reference sequence). With 4 bases clipped from V and 7 bases from J, the junction kept 16 bases outside the gene matches.

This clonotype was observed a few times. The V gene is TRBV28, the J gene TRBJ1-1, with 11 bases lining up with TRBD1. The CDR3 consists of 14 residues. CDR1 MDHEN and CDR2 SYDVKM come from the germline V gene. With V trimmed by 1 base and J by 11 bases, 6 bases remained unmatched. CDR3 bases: TGTGCCAGCAGTTTATCCGGGACAGGGGGGGACGCTTTCTTT. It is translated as CASSLSGTGGDAFF.

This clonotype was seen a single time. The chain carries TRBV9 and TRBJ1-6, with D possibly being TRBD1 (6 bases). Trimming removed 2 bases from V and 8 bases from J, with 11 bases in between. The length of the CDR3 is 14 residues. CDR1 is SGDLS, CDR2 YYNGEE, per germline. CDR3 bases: TGTGCCAGCAGCGTCACGGACAGCTATTCACCCCTCCACTTT. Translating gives CASSVTDSYSPLHF.

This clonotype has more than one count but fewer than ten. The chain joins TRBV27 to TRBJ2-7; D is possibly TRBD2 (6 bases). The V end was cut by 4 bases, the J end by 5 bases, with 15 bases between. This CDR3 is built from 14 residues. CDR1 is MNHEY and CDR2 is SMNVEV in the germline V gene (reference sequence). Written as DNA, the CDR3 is TGTGCCAGCAGTTCCCGGACTAAAACCAACGAGCAGTACTTC. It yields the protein CASSSRTKTNEQYF.

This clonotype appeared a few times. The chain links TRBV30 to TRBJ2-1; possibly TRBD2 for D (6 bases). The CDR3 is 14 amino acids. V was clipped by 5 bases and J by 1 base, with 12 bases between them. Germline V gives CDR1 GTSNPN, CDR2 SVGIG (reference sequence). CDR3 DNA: TGTGCCTGGGGAGCGGGTAGGTCCTACAATGAGCAGTTCTTC. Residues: CAWGAGRSYNEQFF.

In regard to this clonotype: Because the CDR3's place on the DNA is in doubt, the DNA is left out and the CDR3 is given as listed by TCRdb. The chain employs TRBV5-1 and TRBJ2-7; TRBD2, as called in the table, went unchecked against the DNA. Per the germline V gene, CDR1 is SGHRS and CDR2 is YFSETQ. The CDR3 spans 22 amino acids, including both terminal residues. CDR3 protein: CASSFYICSARPDQGNPYEQYF.

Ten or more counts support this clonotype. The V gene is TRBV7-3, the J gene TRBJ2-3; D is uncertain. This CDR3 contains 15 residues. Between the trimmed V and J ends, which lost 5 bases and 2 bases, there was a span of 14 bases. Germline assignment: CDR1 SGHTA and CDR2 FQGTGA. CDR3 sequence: CASSLQPLPTDTQYF. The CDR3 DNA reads TGTGCCAGCAGCCTACAACCGCTCCCCACAGATACGCAGTATTTT. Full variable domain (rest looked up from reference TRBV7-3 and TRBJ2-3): GAGVSQTPSNKVTEKGKYVELRCDPISGHTALYWYRQSLGQGPEFLIYFQGTGAADDSGLPNDRFFAVRPEGSVSTLKIQRTERGDSAVYLCASSLQPLPTDTQYFGPGTRLTVL.

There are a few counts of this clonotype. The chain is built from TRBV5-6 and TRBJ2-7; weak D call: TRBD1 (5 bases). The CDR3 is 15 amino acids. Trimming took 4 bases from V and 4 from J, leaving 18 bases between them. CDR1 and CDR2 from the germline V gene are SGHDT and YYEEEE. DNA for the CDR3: TGTGCCAGCAGCAACCCCAGGGTTTTTGAGTACGAGCAGTACTTC. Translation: CASSNPRVFEYEQYF.

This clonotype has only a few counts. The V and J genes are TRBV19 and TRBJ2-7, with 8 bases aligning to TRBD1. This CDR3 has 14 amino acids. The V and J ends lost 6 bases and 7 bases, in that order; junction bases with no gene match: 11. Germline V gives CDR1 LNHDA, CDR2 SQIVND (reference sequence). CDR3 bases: TGTGCCAGTAGCGCAGGGGGCGGGCTTCGGGAGCAGTACTTC. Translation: CASSAGGGLREQYF.

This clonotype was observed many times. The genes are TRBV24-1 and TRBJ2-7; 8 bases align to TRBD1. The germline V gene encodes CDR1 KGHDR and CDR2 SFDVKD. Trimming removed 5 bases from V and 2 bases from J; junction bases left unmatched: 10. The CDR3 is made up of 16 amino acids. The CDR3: CATSADRGHRTYEQYF. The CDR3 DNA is TGTGCCACCAGTGCCGACAGGGGACACCGAACCTACGAGCAGTACTTC.

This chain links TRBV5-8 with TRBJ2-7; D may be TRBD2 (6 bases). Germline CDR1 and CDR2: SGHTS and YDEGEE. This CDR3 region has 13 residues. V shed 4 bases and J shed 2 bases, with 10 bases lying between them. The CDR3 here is CASSRGRAYEQYF. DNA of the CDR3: TGTGCCAGCAGCCGGGGGAGAGCCTACGAGCAGTACTTC.

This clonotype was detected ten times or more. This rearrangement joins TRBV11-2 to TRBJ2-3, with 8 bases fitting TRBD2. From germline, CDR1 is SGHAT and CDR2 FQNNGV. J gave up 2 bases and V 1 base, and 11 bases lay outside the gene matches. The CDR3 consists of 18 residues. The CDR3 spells CASSLALGASGYTDTQYF. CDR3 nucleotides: TGTGCCAGCAGCTTAGCCTTAGGTGCTAGCGGGTACACAGATACGCAGTATTTT. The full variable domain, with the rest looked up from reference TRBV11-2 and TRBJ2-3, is EAGVAQSPRYKIIEKRQSVAFWCNPISGHATLYWYQQILGQGPKLLIQFQNNGVVDDSQLPKDRFSAERLKGVDSTLKIQPAKLEDSAVYLCASSLALGASGYTDTQYFGPGTRLTVL.

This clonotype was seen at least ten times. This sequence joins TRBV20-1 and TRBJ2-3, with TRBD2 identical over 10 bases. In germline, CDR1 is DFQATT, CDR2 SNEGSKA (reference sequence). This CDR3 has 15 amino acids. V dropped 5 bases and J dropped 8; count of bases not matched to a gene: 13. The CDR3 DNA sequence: TGCAGTGCTCCCGGGGGGCTAGCGGGAGTTGGTACGCAGTATTTT. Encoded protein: CSAPGGLAGVGTQYF.

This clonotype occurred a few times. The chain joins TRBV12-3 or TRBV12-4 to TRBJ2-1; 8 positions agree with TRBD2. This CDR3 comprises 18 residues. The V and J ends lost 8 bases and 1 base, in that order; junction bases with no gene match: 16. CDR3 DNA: TGTGCCAGCGGCCCGTCGGGACTAGTTAAAAGTTCCTACAATGAGCAGTTCTTC. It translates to CASGPSGLVKSSYNEQFF.

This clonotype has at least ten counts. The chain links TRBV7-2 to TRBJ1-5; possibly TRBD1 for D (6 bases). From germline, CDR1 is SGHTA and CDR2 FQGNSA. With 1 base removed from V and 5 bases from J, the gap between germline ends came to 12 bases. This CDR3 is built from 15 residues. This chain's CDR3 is CASSLDPTGYQPQHF. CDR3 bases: TGTGCCAGCAGCTTAGACCCGACAGGCTATCAGCCCCAGCATTTT.

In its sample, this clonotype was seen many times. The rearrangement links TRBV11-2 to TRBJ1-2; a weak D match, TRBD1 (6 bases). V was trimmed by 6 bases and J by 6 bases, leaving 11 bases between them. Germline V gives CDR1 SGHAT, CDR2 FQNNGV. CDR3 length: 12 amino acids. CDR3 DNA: TGTGCCAGCAGTTGGAACAGGGATGGCTACACCTTC. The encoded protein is CASSWNRDGYTF.

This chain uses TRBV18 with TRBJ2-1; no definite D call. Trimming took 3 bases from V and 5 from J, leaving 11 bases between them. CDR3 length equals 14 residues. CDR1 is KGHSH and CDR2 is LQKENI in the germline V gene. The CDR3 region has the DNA TGTGCCAGCTCACCTAGGGCTGAAAACAATGAGCAGTTCTTC. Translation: CASSPRAENNEQFF.

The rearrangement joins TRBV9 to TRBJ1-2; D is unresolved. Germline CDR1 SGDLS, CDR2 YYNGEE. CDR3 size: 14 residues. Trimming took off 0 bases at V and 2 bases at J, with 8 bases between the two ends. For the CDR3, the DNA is TGTGCCAGCAGCGTAGAATCCGGGAACTATGGCTACACCTTC. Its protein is CASSVESGNYGYTF.

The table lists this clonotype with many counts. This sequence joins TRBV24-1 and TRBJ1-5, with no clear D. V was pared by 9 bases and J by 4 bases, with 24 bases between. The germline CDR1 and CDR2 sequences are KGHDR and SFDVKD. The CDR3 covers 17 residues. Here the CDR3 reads CATGKRIRLTLNQPQHF. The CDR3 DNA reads TGTGCCACCGGGAAAAGGATTCGACTGACTCTTAATCAGCCCCAGCATTTT.

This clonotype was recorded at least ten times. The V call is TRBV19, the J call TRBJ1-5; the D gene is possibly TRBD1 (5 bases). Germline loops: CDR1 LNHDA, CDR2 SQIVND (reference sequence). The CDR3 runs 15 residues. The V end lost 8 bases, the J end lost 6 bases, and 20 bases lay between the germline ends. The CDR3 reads CASSGTVLIGQPQHF. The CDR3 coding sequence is TGTGCCAGTTCCGGGACGGTGCTGATAGGTCAGCCCCAGCATTTT.

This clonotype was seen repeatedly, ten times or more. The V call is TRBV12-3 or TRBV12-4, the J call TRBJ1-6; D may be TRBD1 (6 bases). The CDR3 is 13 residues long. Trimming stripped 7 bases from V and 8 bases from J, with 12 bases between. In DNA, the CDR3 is TGTGCCAGCATCTTAGGGGGGGATTCACCCCTCCACTTT. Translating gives CASILGGDSPLHF.

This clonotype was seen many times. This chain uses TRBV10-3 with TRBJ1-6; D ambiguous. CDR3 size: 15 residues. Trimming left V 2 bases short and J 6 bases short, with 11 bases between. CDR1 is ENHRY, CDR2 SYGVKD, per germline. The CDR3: CAISEGEAFNSPLHF. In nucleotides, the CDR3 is TGTGCCATCAGTGAGGGCGAGGCTTTTAATTCACCCCTCCACTTT.